The 13 T cell receptor beta chains presented below share a single source sample, sequenced in a study of blood T cell repertoires in COVID-19. The table came from immunoSEQ multiplex PCR; TCRdb's copy has only in-frame clones and leaves some out. The sample has 100,000 to 110,000 clones, around 81% seen once; the top ten hold around 15%. The sample comprised peripheral blood. These receptors originate from a man aged 45-65 years with active or convalescent COVID-19.

The chain's CDR3 is CASSGQNNQPQHF. DNA of the CDR3: TGTGCCAGCTCTGGACAGAACAATCAGCCCCAGCATTTT. The chain employs TRBV2 and TRBJ1-5, with D tentatively TRBD1 (6 bases). V shed 8 bases and J shed 3 bases, with 11 bases lying between them. The germline V gene has CDR1 SNHLY and CDR2 FYNNEI. This CDR3 spans 13 amino acids.

The V and J genes are TRBV5-1 and TRBJ2-5, with TRBD2 identical over 7 bases. CDR1 and CDR2 from the germline V gene are SGHRS and YFSETQ. There are 16 residues in the CDR3. V shed 6 bases, J shed 5 bases, and the junction held 16 bases outside the gene matches. The CDR3 nucleotides are TGCGCCAGCACCCCGGGAACTTCGGGGGGATTGGAGACCCAGTACTTC. Translation gives CASTPGTSGGLETQYF.

J is TRBJ2-5 and V is TRBV29-1; the match to TRBD2 covers 10 bases. CDR1 and CDR2 from the germline V gene are SQVTM and ANQGSEA. The CDR3 extends over 13 amino acids. The V gene end was trimmed by 5 bases and the J gene end by 13 bases; junction bases not matched to a gene: 13. The CDR3 protein is CSVRLAGASLGYF. The CDR3 DNA is TGCAGCGTTCGGCTAGCGGGAGCCTCACTGGGGTACTTC.

The rearrangement joins TRBV7-9 to TRBJ2-7; possible D gene TRBD2, 5 bases. This CDR3 contains 15 residues. Germline-derived CDR1 and CDR2 are SEHNR and FQNEAQ (reference sequence). With 0 bases removed from V and 2 bases from J, the gap between germline ends came to 11 bases. This chain's CDR3 is CASSLAFSETYEQYF. DNA for the CDR3: TGTGCCAGCAGCTTAGCCTTTAGCGAAACCTACGAGCAGTACTTC. The whole variable domain, remainder taken from reference TRBV7-9 and TRBJ2-7, is DTGVSQNPRHKITKRGQNVTFRCDPISEHNRLYWYRQTLGQGPEFLTYFQNEAQLEKSRLLSDRFSAERPKGSFSTLEIQRTEQGDSAMYLCASSLAFSETYEQYFGPGTRLTVT.

The chain couples TRBV24-1 to TRBJ2-1; TRBD1 matches at 9 bases. Germline CDR1 is KGHDR and CDR2 is SFDVKD. This CDR3 has 15 residues. V lost 0 bases to trimming and J lost 8 bases; unmatched junction nucleotides: 4. Here the CDR3 DNA reads TGTGCCACCAGTGATTTGCCGGACAGGGGAGATGAGCAGTTCTTC. It is translated as CATSDLPDRGDEQFF.

The rearrangement links TRBV30 to TRBJ2-5, with D unresolved. Trimming cost V 0 bases and J 5 bases, with 10 bases left between them. In germline, CDR1 is GTSNPN, CDR2 SVGIG (reference sequence). CDR3 length: 13 amino acids. CDR3 bases: TGTGCCTGGAGTGTACGTTTCCGGGAGACCCAGTACTTC. Its protein product is CAWSVRFRETQYF.

This chain links TRBV15 with TRBJ2-1, with TRBD2 identical over 7 bases. Trimming removed 1 base from V and 7 bases from J; junction bases left unmatched: 7. The CDR3 is 15 residues long. Germline assignment: CDR1 LNHNV and CDR2 YYDKDF (reference sequence). CDR3 DNA sequence: TGTGCCACCAGCAGAGCGGGGGGAGAGAGGAATGAGCAGTTCTTC. It encodes CATSRAGGERNEQFF.

The chain uses TRBV9 and TRBJ2-5; D is possibly TRBD2 (7 bases). CDR3 length: 16 residues. V was pared by 4 bases and J by 1 base, with 17 bases between. Germline V CDR1 and CDR2: SGDLS, YYNGEE. The chain's CDR3 is CASSPRGGRAQETQYF. The CDR3 region has the DNA TGTGCCAGCAGCCCGCGCGGGGGCAGGGCCCAAGAGACCCAGTACTTC.

In DNA form, the CDR3 reads TGTGCCAGCAGCCCCCTAGGTGGGGGGAGGATCTCCTACAATGAGCAGTTCTTC. Translation: CASSPLGGGRISYNEQFF. V is TRBV5-6 and J is TRBJ2-1; a possible D gene is TRBD2 (6 bases). V was shortened by 4 bases and J by 0 bases, with 20 bases between the two germline ends. Germline V lookup: CDR1 SGHDT, CDR2 YYEEEE. The CDR3 length is 18 residues. Using reference TRBV5-6 and TRBJ2-1 for the parts outside the CDR3, the full variable domain is DAGVTQSPTHLIKTRGQQVTLRCSPKSGHDTVSWYQQALGQGPQFIFQYYEEEERQRGNFPDRFSGHQFPNYSSELNVNALLLGDSALYLCASSPLGGGRISYNEQFFGPGTRLTVL.

Ten or more counts support this clone. V is TRBV7-8 and J is TRBJ2-5; 9 bases agree with TRBD2. The CDR3 totals 15 residues. Per the germline V gene, CDR1 is SGHVS and CDR2 is FQNEAQ. J lost 4 bases, V lost 5 bases, and 8 bases had no gene match. The CDR3 here is CASSPSGRMGETQYF. DNA of the CDR3: TGTGCCAGCAGCCCAAGCGGGAGGATGGGAGAGACCCAGTACTTC.

This clone was counted between two and nine times. V and J are TRBV5-6 and TRBJ1-3; 11 nucleotides match TRBD1. Germline V gives CDR1 SGHDT, CDR2 YYEEEE. There are 19 residues in the CDR3. The trim removed 6 bases at V and 4 bases at J, leaving 18 bases unmatched. CDR3 in amino acids: CASILSGTGGNLAGNTIYF. As DNA, the CDR3 is TGTGCCAGCATTTTATCCGGGACAGGGGGAAACCTAGCCGGAAACACCATATATTTT.

This chain uses TRBV19 with TRBJ2-5; TRBD1 matches 9 bases. Germline values: CDR1 LNHDA, CDR2 SQIVND (reference sequence). The trim removed 6 bases at V and 2 bases at J, leaving 7 bases unmatched. The CDR3 is 15 residues long. The CDR3 coding sequence is TGTGCCAGTAGGGTCCGGGACAGGGATCAAGAGACCCAGTACTTC. Its protein product is CASRVRDRDQETQYF.

CDR3 residues: CASSHSGTGTYEQYF. The DNA for the CDR3 is TGCGCCAGCAGCCATTCCGGGACAGGGACCTACGAGCAGTACTTC. The rearrangement links TRBV5-1 to TRBJ2-7, with 9 positions matching TRBD1. CDR3 size: 15 residues. V was pared by 4 bases and J by 2 bases, with 7 bases of the junction left unmatched. Germline V gene lookup returns CDR1 SGHRS and CDR2 YFSETQ.